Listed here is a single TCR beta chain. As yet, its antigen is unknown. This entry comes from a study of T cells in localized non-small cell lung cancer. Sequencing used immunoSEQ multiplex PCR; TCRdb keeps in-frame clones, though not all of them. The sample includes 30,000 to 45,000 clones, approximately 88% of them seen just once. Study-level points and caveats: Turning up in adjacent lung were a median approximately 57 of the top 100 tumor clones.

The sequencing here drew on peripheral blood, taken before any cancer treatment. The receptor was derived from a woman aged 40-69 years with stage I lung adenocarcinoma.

This chain's CDR3 is CASSIGAYGSGGRPELFF. CDR3 DNA sequence: TGTGCCAGTAGTATCGGGGCATACGGTAGCGGTGGGAGACCTGAGCTGTTTTTT. The V gene is TRBV19, the J gene TRBJ2-2; tentative D call: TRBD2 (6 bases). V was pared by 3 bases and J by 11 bases, with 28 bases between. The CDR3 length is 18 residues. CDR1 and CDR2 from the germline V gene are LNHDA and SQIVND (reference sequence).